The 5 T cell receptor beta chains below all came from one sample that was sequenced in a study of cytomegalovirus exposure and HLA in healthy donors. 13 Jbeta primers and 60 Vbeta primers were used for the PCR. The repertoire was sequenced with immunoSEQ multiplex PCR; TCRdb's copy has only in-frame clones and lacks some. The sample records 210,000 or so clones, around 80% being singletons. Sequencing used PBMCs. The receptors stem from a boy under 10 years old in good health and CMV-seronegative.

This chain links TRBV2 with TRBJ1-2; unclear D gene. V was clipped by 7 bases and J by 7 bases, with 10 bases between them. Germline V gene sequence: CDR1 SNHLY, CDR2 FYNNEI. This CDR3 contains 11 residues. The CDR3 DNA is TGTGCCAGCACTCCGGAGGGTGGCTACACCTTC. Translation gives CASTPEGGYTF. The full variable domain, in which reference TRBV2 and TRBJ1-2 provide the parts outside the CDR3, is EPEVTQTPSHQVTQMGQEVILRCVPISNHLYFYWYRQILGQKVEFLVSFYNNEISEKSEIFDDQFSVERPDGSNFTLKIRSTKLEDSAMYFCASTPEGGYTFGSGTRLTVV.

This rearrangement joins TRBV6-5 to TRBJ1-2; a possible D gene is TRBD1 (5 bases). The CDR3 covers 16 residues. The V gene lost 4 bases and the J gene lost 0 bases, with 15 bases spanning the gap. CDR1 and CDR2 from the germline V gene are MNHEY and SVGAGI. The CDR3 DNA sequence: TGTGCCAGCAGTTTCCTCGGACACCCCCCTAACTATGGCTACACCTTC. This codes for CASSFLGHPPNYGYTF.

This clone was recorded only once. The identical CDR3 is also encoded by other nucleotide sequences in the sample. The V call is TRBV30, the J call TRBJ2-7; D not resolved. CDR3 length: 14 amino acids. The germline CDR1 and CDR2 sequences are GTSNPN and SVGIG (reference sequence). The V end was cut by 8 bases, the J end by 2 bases, with 19 bases between. The CDR3 DNA is TGTGCCGCCCTGAGTGAGCTATCAACCTACGAGCAGTACTTC. It codes for CAALSELSTYEQYF.

This chain joins TRBV6-5 and TRBJ1-2; a weak D match, TRBD1 (6 bases). V shed 5 bases and J shed 4 bases, with 14 bases lying between them. The CDR3 length is 14 residues. Germline V CDR1 and CDR2: MNHEY, SVGAGI. CDR3 sequence reads: CASSQGTPVYGYTF. The CDR3, as DNA: TGTGCCAGCAGTCAGGGGACACCCGTCTATGGCTACACCTTC.

This clone was detected only a few times. The CDR3 sequence: CASRGTAVNEKLFF. For the CDR3, the DNA is TGTGCCAGCAGGGGGACAGCAGTTAATGAAAAACTGTTTTTT. The rearrangement joins TRBV6-5 to TRBJ1-4, with 7 nucleotides matching TRBD1. The CDR3 totals 14 residues. The V gene end was trimmed by 6 bases and the J gene end by 4 bases; junction bases not matched to a gene: 5. Germline V gene sequence: CDR1 MNHEY, CDR2 SVGAGI.